This T cell receptor (beta chain) appears in the sequencing data of a study of T cells in Graves' hyperthyroidism and ophthalmopathy (dated by TCRdb to the late 2010s). The study in broad terms: Peripheral blood samples were taken at the time of initial diagnosis, prior to any treatment. To identify TCR V-J signatures that set the groups apart, the researchers used a discovery cohort of 90 to 100 patients, made up of some 41 with Graves' ophthalmopathy and some 58 with stable Graves' hyperthyroidism. Prospective prediction of ophthalmopathy was tested in an independent validation cohort of 18 hyperthyroidism patients and 17 patients who later progressed to ophthalmopathy. For training and testing, the roughly 93 patients in the discovery cohort were randomly divided in a 7:3 ratio. The study also compared thyroid tissue and blood T-cell repertoires from a handful of Graves' hyperthyroidism patients. Following sampling, methimazole starting at 30 mg daily was given to hyperthyroidism patients, and high-dose intravenous methylprednisolone was given to ophthalmopathy patients. The paper describes TCR Vbeta CDR3 sequencing of 135 peripheral blood samples, made up of under 50 ophthalmopathy patients, some 80 hyperthyroidism patients and 17 progressor patients. General study outcomes and caveats: Blood samples also contained most of the expanded thyroid clonotypes (frequency above 0.001), which suggests that blood repertoires may reflect thyroid immune responses. In validation, the model predicted progression to ophthalmopathy with roughly 70% sensitivity and 72% to 85% specificity, a median of 6.5 months before onset. A model built on a 13 V-J signature distinguished ophthalmopathy from stable hyperthyroidism, reaching about 88% sensitivity and under 84% specificity in cross-validation and 80%/75% in testing. No statistical method was used to set the sample size in advance, and investigators knew the group allocation.

Its CDR3 holds 15 amino acids, cysteine through phenylalanine. Of all the DNA, just the CDR3 is kept, 45 bases in frame from base 1. Cut back by 1 base and 0 bases, the V and J ends lie 9 bases apart. In the germline V gene, CDR1 corresponds to SGHTA and CDR2 to FQGNSA. This clonotype was recorded many times. This receptor's antigen is unknown. Per-base qualities were not stored, and no clone one base away is much larger. TCR beta CDR3 regions were amplified from RNA transcripts. A first-round RT-PCR of the TCR CDR3 used the HTBI primer set with the Qiagen OneStep RT-PCR kit. The libraries were constructed in a second round of multiplex PCR and then size-selected and purified. The libraries were sequenced on an Illumina HiSeq2000 using paired-end 100 bp reads. The authors processed their data as follows. SOAPnuke was used to process the raw data, throwing out any read that contained adapters or uncalled bases, had a mean Phred below 15, or lacked an exact constant-primer or identifier match. COPE v1.2.5 was used to merge the high-quality paired reads, and each unique nucleotide sequence was defined as a clonotype. MiTCR v1.1 was used to align clonotypes to the IMGT TRBV, TRBD and TRBJ reference segments. The analysis included only V-J combinations with a frequency above 0.0001, which together covered more than 99% of the repertoires. The TCS score was defined as the ratio of F50 (clonal expansion) to E x V (chaos), calculated using BLOSUM62-based TCRdist between CDR3 peptides within each V-J. Welch's t-statistics and random forest reduced 514 V-J features to roughly 13, which were used in a naive Bayes classifier (R e1071). The public reads were run again by TCRdb, first through fastp at Q25 and then through MiXCR, and only productive beta chains were kept. Rows with one shared CDR3 protein collapse into an entry with the most common genes and DNA. For this entry, the V and J calls and clone size follow TCRdb and not the study's own pipeline. The sample table shows around 600,000 distinct CDR3 sequences, and approximately 15% are seen once. The top ten clones comprise about 12% of the sample.

In the ophthalmopathy patients, disease was moderately to severely active, with a Clinical Activity Score of 3 or more, a NOSPECS grade of 4 or more, and a duration of less than 3 months. Exclusion was applied to patients with uncontrolled infections, other autoimmune diseases, pregnancy or lactation. Clinical symptoms, serum thyroxine and TRAb, thyroid ultrasound, and orbital computed tomography formed the basis for the diagnoses. Ficoll-Paque density gradient centrifugation was used to isolate PBMCs from around 10 ml of fresh peripheral blood. Total RNA was extracted using Trizol reagent, and RNA quality was assessed on an Agilent 2100 Bioanalyzer.

Sequencing was done on a sample of blood. The chain employs TRBV7-2 and TRBJ1-1; no D segment can be confidently identified. The TCR was taken from a woman aged 45-60 years with Graves' ophthalmopathy. The nucleotides read TGTGCCAGCAGCTTAGGTATAGGGATGAACACTGAAGCTTTCTTT. It translates as CASSLGIGMNTEAFF. The full variable domain, with segments outside the CDR3 supplied by the reference TRBV7-2 and TRBJ1-1 proteins, appears as GAGVSQSPSNKVTEKGKDVELRCDPISGHTALYWYRQSLGQGLEFLIYFQGNSAPDKSGLPSDRFSAERTGGSVSTLTIQRTQQEDSAVYLCASSLGIGMNTEAFFGQGTRLTVV.